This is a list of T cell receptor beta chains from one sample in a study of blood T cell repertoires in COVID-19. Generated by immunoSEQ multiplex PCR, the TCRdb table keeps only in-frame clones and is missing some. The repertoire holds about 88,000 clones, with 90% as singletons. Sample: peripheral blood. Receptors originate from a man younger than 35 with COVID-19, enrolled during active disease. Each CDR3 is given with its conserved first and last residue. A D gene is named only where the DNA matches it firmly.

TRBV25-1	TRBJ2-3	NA	CASSAYSNSGETDTQYF
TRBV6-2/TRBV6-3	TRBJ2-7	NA	CASSVGASYEQYF
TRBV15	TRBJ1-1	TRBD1	CATSRGDRGPRNTEAFF
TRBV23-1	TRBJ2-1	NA	CAAKLGSAYNEQFF
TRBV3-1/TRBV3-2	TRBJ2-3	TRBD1	CASSPDRGGPDTQYF
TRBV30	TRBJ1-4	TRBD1	CACNQGQSNEKLFF
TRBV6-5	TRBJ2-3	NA	CASRAAGDTQYF
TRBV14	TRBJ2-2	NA	CASSQDPTGYTGELFF
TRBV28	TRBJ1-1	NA	CASSRGRPFF
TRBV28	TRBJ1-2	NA	CASSSTRGAHGYTF
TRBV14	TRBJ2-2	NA	CASSQTRNTGELFF
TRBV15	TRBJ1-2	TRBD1	CATSRGGTGDNYGYTF
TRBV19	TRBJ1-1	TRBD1	CASSTTGWGTEAFF
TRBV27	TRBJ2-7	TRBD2	CASSSRTSLKGYEQYF
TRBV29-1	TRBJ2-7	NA	CSVASGHHYEQYF
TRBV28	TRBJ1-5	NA	CASSLPGHGNQPQHF
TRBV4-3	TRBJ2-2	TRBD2	CASSQEGGDTGELFF
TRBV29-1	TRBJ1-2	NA	CSVEGRAGYTF
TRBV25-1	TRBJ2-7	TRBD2	CASSEYGRSSYEQYF
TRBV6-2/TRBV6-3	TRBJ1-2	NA	CASSWGGNYGYTF
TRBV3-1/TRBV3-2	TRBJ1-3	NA	CASSLLIRNPGNSGNTIYF
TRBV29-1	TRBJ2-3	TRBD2	CSVVARPPGTSGRADTQYF
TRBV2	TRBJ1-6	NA	CASTRGQNYNSPLHF